The clone carrying this T cell receptor (beta chain) was counted many times. What it binds is not known. Arm-PCR of CDR3 regions and iRepertoire HTBI primers were the basis on which TCR beta libraries were built. Each CDR3 protein gets one entry after TCRdb re-called the multiplex PCR reads with MiXCR. The sample records about 440,000 distinct CDR3 sequences, around 17% being singletons. The CDR3 loop spans 13 amino acids. Trimming shortened V by 4 bases and J by 1 base, and 10 bases separated the two germline ends. Germline CDR1 and CDR2: GTSNPN and SVGIG (reference sequence). This record comes from a study of regulatory T cells in long-lasting Graves disease. About the research overall: New Graves' disease cases had less than 3 months of antithyroid drugs. Overall study findings and caveats: Persistent disease showed a preference for TRBV28, TRBJ1-2 and TRBJ2-5.

Time point specified: newly diagnosed GD, antithyroid drugs for less than 3 months. Researchers made the TCR library from RNA that was extracted from PBMCs. Diagnoses of Graves' disease were made by American Thyroid Association guidelines. The same data also contributed to another study, on T cells in Graves' hyperthyroidism and ophthalmopathy. That work contributes: Blood shared most expanded thyroid clonotypes above 0.001.

This receptor was obtained from a woman aged 25 to 45 with Graves disease. The rearrangement uses TRBV30 and TRBJ1-2; the D gene is possibly TRBD1 (5 bases). The sequenced sample was peripheral blood mononuclear cells (PBMCs), obtained at new diagnosis, from a patient treated with antithyroid drugs. As DNA, the CDR3 is TGTGCCTGGAACCTCAGGGTTAACTATGGCTACACCTTC. It specifies CAWNLRVNYGYTF.